This T cell receptor (beta chain) came from a study of blood T cell repertoires in COVID-19. Seattle patients were enrolled while actively infected and followed longitudinally. CDR1 is SGDLS, CDR2 YYNGEE, per germline. V lost 0 bases and J lost 6; bases outside the gene matches: 6. The CDR3 consists of 15 residues. Produced via immunoSEQ multiplex PCR; TCRdb's table is partial and in-frame only. The sample records hundreds of thousands of clones, roughly 86% being singletons. The chain carries TRBV9 and TRBJ2-3; TRBD1 aligns across 8 bases. This TCR came from a woman of 80 years or more with COVID-19, enrolled during active disease. The sequenced sample consisted of peripheral blood. CDR3 bases: TGTGCCAGCAGCGTAGTGCAGGGGGCCGGGGATACGCAGTATTTT. This codes for CASSVVQGAGDTQYF.